Listed below are T cell receptor beta chains from one sample, sequenced in a study of cytomegalovirus exposure and HLA in healthy donors. Produced via immunoSEQ multiplex PCR; TCRdb's table is partial and in-frame only. The sample carries some 200,000 clones, 75% to 90% recorded once. The specimen sequenced was PBMCs. These receptors came from a woman younger than 30 in good health and CMV-seronegative. Each CDR3 is given with its conserved first and last residue. Fields, in order: D gene, clone size, V gene, J gene, CDR3 protein, CDR3 DNA. A D gene is named only where the DNA matches it firmly. Clone size is stated in some rows and not others, as once, few, many or a class when expanded.

>TRBD2|-|TRBV9|TRBJ2-1
CASSVASRGGNEQFF
TGTGCCAGCAGCGTAGCCTCGCGGGGGGGCAATGAGCAGTTCTTC
>-|-|TRBV27|TRBJ1-3
CASRRAAGNTIYF
TGTGCCAGCAGGAGGGCGGCTGGAAACACCATATATTTT
>-|-|TRBV27|TRBJ2-7
CASSGGLRSYEQYF
TGTGCCAGTTCTGGGGGACTCCGCTCCTACGAGCAGTACTTC
>TRBD1|-|TRBV7-8|TRBJ2-7
CASSLGAGGNEQYF
TGTGCCAGCAGCTTAGGTGCAGGGGGTAACGAGCAGTACTTC
>-|once|TRBV29-1|TRBJ2-3
CSVVPGSGGTDTQYF
TGCAGCGTTGTCCCCGGGTCGGGTGGGACAGATACGCAGTATTTT
>-|-|TRBV5-8|TRBJ2-7
CASSPGSRWPGWEQYF
TGTGCCAGCAGCCCCGGATCGAGGTGGCCCGGGTGGGAGCAGTACTTC
>TRBD2|-|TRBV2|TRBJ2-1
CASCFPGLAVNEQFF
TGTGCCAGCTGCTTTCCGGGACTAGCGGTCAATGAGCAGTTCTTC
>-|-|TRBV11-2|TRBJ1-4
CASSLIYGTENEKLFF
TGTGCCAGCAGCTTAATTTATGGAACAGAGAATGAAAAACTGTTTTTT
>-|-|TRBV25-1|TRBJ2-3
CASSGRGRTDTQYF
TGTGCCAGCAGTGGCAGGGGACGCACAGATACGCAGTATTTT
>TRBD1|-|TRBV19|TRBJ1-2
CASDMGQGAFGYTF
TGTGCCAGCGATATGGGACAGGGGGCCTTTGGCTACACCTTC
>TRBD2|once|TRBV5-1|TRBJ2-5
CASSLVTRGLQETQYF
TGCGCCAGCAGCTTGGTGACGAGGGGACTACAAGAGACCCAGTACTTC
>TRBD2|-|TRBV7-3|TRBJ2-7
CASRWTSGSYEQYF
TGTGCCAGCAGGTGGACTAGCGGGAGCTACGAGCAGTACTTC
>TRBD2|-|TRBV27|TRBJ2-5
CASSLVAGFETQYF
TGTGCCAGCAGTTTGGTAGCGGGATTTGAGACCCAGTACTTC